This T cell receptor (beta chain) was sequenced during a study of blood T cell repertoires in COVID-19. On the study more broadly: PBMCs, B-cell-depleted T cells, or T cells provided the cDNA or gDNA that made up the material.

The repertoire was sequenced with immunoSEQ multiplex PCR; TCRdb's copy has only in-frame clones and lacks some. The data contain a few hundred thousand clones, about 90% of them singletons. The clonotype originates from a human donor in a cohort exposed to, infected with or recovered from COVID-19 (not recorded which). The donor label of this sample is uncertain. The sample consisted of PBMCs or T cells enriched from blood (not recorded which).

The CDR3 DNA sequence: TGTGCCTCCCCGAGGGAGGCAAGCACTGAAGCTTTCTTT. Its translation: CASPREASTEAFF. The chain couples TRBV30 to TRBJ1-1; D is unclear. Between the trimmed V and J ends, which lost 7 bases and 4 bases, there was a span of 16 bases. Germline V CDR1 and CDR2: GTSNPN, SVGIG (reference sequence). CDR3 size: 13 residues.